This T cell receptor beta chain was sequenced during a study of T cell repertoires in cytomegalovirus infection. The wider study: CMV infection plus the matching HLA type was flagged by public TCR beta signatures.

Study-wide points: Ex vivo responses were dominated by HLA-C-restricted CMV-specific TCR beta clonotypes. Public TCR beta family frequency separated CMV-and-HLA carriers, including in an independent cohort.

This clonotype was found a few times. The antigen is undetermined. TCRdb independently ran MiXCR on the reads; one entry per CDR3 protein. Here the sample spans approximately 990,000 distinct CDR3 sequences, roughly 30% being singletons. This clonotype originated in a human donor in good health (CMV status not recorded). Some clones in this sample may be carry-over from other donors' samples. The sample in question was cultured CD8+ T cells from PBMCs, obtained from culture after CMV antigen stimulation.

The CDR3 region has the DNA TGCGCCAGCAGCCAAGAGGGGGGACAGGCGTACAATGAGCAGTTCTTC. The encoded protein is CASSQEGGQAYNEQFF. This chain links TRBV4-1 with TRBJ2-1, with 8 nucleotides matching TRBD1. Losses at the gene ends were 0 bases for V and 4 bases for J; bases not matched to a gene: 5. CDR1 and CDR2 from the germline V gene are MGHRA and YSYEKL. The CDR3 has 16 amino acids.